The clone carrying this TCR beta chain was observed a handful of times. Its cognate antigen is unknown. The data were obtained in a study of blood T cells in healthy people across ages. Alongside a J-beta primer mix, a sample-barcoded 5' primer served in a second PCR lasting about 7 to 12 cycles. Every molecule of cDNA carried a tag from a template-switch adaptor with 12 random nucleotides. TCRdb reprocessed the 5' RACE reads with MiXCR, giving one entry per CDR3 protein. The sample contains fewer than 900,000 distinct CDR3 sequences, 35% to 45% of which appear only once. Trimming cost V 7 bases and J 3 bases; bases outside gene matches: 3. This CDR3 comprises 13 residues. Germline assignment: CDR1 DFQATT and CDR2 SNEGSKA (reference sequence). The study, taken as a whole, reports: Investigators treated diversity estimates from one million T cells as underestimates.

The TCR originated in a woman aged 55-70 years in good health. The source material was blood. The chain recombines TRBV20-1 with TRBJ2-1; 10 positions match TRBD2. The CDR3 DNA sequence: TGCAGTGTTACTAGCGGGAACTACAATGAGCAGTTCTTC. Protein product: CSVTSGNYNEQFF.